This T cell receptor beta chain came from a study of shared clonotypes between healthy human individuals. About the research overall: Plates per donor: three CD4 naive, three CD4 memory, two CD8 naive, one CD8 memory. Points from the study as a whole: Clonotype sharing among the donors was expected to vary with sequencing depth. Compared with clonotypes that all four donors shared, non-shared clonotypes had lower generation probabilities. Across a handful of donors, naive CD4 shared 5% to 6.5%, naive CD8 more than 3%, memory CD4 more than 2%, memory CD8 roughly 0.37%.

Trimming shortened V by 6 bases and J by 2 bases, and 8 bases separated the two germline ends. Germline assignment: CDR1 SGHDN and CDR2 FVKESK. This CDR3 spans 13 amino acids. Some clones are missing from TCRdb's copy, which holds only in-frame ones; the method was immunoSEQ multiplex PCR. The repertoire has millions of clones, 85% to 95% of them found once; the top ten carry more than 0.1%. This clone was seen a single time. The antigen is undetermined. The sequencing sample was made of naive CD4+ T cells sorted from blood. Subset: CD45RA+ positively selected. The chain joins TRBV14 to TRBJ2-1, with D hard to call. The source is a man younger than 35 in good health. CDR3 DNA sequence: TGTGCCAGCAGGAGCGAGACCTACAATGAGCAGTTCTTC. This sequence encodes CASRSETYNEQFF.